The entry below describes one TCR beta chain. Its target is not known. Using RNA transcripts as the source, TCR beta CDR3 regions were amplified. A first-round RT-PCR of the TCR CDR3 used the HTBI primer set. MiXCR, run by TCRdb on the multiplex PCR reads, gives a single entry per CDR3 protein. In the table there are hundreds of thousands of distinct CDR3 sequences, 15% to 20% of which are singletons. These data belong to a study of T cells in Graves' hyperthyroidism and ophthalmopathy. Overall study results and limits: Stable hyperthyroidism was told apart from ophthalmopathy by a model built on 13 V-J features. Peripheral blood also featured most of the thyroid clonotypes expanded above 0.001.

The V segment lost 5 bases and the J segment 9 bases; nucleotides outside the gene matches: 10. The V gene's germline CDR1 is MDHEN and CDR2 SYDVKM. The CDR3 length is 14 residues. PBMCs were collected from an approximately 9.5 ml volume of fresh peripheral blood. The chain joins TRBV28 to TRBJ1-5; 7 nucleotides line up with TRBD1. The specimen was blood. This TCR was recovered from a man aged 40-49 years with Graves' ophthalmopathy. For the CDR3, the DNA is TGTGCCAGCAGTCCAAGACAGGGTCCTCGGCCCCAGCATTTT. Amino acids: CASSPRQGPRPQHF.